One sample yielded the 8 T cell receptor beta chains listed below, sequenced in a study of T cell responses to AZD1222 COVID-19 vaccine. The table came from immunoSEQ multiplex PCR; TCRdb's copy has only in-frame clones and leaves some out. Found here are under 200,000 clones, 88% of them singletons; the top ten hold around 5.5%. Sample: peripheral blood, taken on day 0 of AZD1222 vaccination. These receptors all stem from an adult in good health.

The chain couples TRBV5-4 to TRBJ1-4, with D unresolved. CDR3 length: 15 residues. Trimming removed 5 bases from V and 0 bases from J, with 11 bases in between. Germline CDR1 reads SGHNT; CDR2 reads YYREEE (reference sequence). The CDR3 loop is CASSRGLATNEKLFF. In DNA form, the CDR3 reads TGTGCCAGCAGTAGAGGACTCGCAACTAATGAAAAACTGTTTTTT.

This chain links TRBV18 with TRBJ2-1; 11 nucleotides match TRBD2. Germline CDR1 and CDR2: KGHSH and LQKENI. There are 15 residues in the CDR3. Trimming cost V 8 bases and J 13 bases; bases outside gene matches: 16. CDR3 nucleotide sequence: TGTGCCAGCCATCAGGGAGTAGCGGGAGGGCCTCCTCAGTTCTTC. Residues: CASHQGVAGGPPQFF. The whole variable domain, filled in from reference TRBV18 and TRBJ2-1, reads NAGVMQNPRHLVRRRGQEARLRCSPMKGHSHVYWYRQLPEEGLKFMVYLQKENIIDESGMPKERFSAEFPKEGPSILRIQQVVRGDSAAYFCASHQGVAGGPPQFFGPGTRLTVL.

The chain carries TRBV5-1 and TRBJ2-7; a weak D match, TRBD1 (5 bases). The CDR3 has 12 amino acids. The germline V and J ends were trimmed by 4 bases and 4 bases, with 9 bases remaining between them. CDR1 and CDR2 (germline): SGHRS, YFSETQ. In DNA form, the CDR3 reads TGCGCCAGCAGCACACGACAGTACGAGCAGTACTTC. Translating it yields CASSTRQYEQYF.

Only one count was recorded for this clone. The rearrangement uses TRBV6-5 and TRBJ1-3, with D possibly matching TRBD1 (6 bases). Trimming pared 8 bases from V and 5 bases from J, leaving 10 bases between. The CDR3 runs to 12 residues. Germline values: CDR1 MNHEY, CDR2 SVGAGI. CDR3 residues: CASGRDRNTIYF. DNA for the CDR3: TGTGCCAGCGGCCGGGACAGAAACACCATATATTTT.

This chain connects TRBV6-5 to TRBJ2-1, with D uncertain. V was trimmed by 6 bases and J by 8 bases, leaving 17 bases between them. The CDR3 runs 14 residues. CDR1 is MNHEY and CDR2 is SVGAGI in the germline V gene. In nucleotides, the CDR3 is TGTGCCAGCAGAAACAGCCTCATAAGCGATGAGCAGTTCTTC. The encoded protein is CASRNSLISDEQFF.

The chain couples TRBV28 to TRBJ1-5, with 7 bases that match TRBD1. The J segment lost 2 bases and the V segment lost 6 bases, leaving 4 bases of the junction unmatched. The germline V gene encodes CDR1 MDHEN and CDR2 SYDVKM. The length of the CDR3 is 14 residues. CDR3: CASRPTGGNQPQHF. The CDR3 region has the DNA TGTGCCAGCAGGCCTACAGGGGGCAATCAGCCCCAGCATTTT.

The chain employs TRBV7-6 and TRBJ1-6; TRBD1 might be the D (6 bases). Trimming cost V 5 bases and J 7 bases, with 15 bases left between them. The CDR3 consists of 15 residues. CDR1 is SGHVS, CDR2 FNYEAQ, per germline. CDR3 sequence (DNA): TGTGCCAGCAGCGGGTTGGGGGGCGTAAATTCACCCCTCCACTTT. Its protein is CASSGLGGVNSPLHF.

This clone came up once. The chain has TRBV30 and TRBJ2-7; 8 positions agree with TRBD2. Trimming at V came to 3 bases and at J to 3 bases, leaving 4 bases not matched to a gene. This CDR3 has 13 amino acids. Germline-derived CDR1 and CDR2 are GTSNPN and SVGIG (reference sequence). CDR3 nucleotides: TGTGCCTGGAGCCCGGGGGGGGGCTACGAGCAGTACTTC. This translates into CAWSPGGGYEQYF.